This TCR beta chain originates from a study of vaccination and CD4 T cells after COVID-19. In germline, CDR1 is SGHRS, CDR2 YFSETQ. The CDR3 runs to 13 residues. The V end was cut by 4 bases, the J end by 7 bases, with 15 bases between. The treatment denotes: approximately nine-day PBMC culture with coronavirus spike peptide pools or control peptides (ViraFEST assay). From the unexposed donor, CD4+ T cells were collected ahead of the COVID-19 pandemic (2011-2018). As concerns this clonotype: Its antigen is as yet unknown.

The Oncomine TCR Beta short-read assay sequenced DNA from cultured CD4+ T cells. TCRdb re-called the PCR reads through MiXCR, storing one row per CDR3 protein. This sample yields 4,900 or so distinct CDR3 sequences, of which roughly 28% are seen a single time; about 38% belongs to the top ten. The sequence was collected from a human donor in good health. Sequencing input: CD4+ T cells from blood, cultured in vitro. V and J are TRBV5-1 and TRBJ2-7; D possibly uses TRBD1 or TRBD2 (6 bases each). The CDR3 loop reads CASSTQEGGEQYF. The CDR3 region has the DNA TGCGCCAGCAGCACCCAGGAGGGGGGAGAGCAGTACTTC.